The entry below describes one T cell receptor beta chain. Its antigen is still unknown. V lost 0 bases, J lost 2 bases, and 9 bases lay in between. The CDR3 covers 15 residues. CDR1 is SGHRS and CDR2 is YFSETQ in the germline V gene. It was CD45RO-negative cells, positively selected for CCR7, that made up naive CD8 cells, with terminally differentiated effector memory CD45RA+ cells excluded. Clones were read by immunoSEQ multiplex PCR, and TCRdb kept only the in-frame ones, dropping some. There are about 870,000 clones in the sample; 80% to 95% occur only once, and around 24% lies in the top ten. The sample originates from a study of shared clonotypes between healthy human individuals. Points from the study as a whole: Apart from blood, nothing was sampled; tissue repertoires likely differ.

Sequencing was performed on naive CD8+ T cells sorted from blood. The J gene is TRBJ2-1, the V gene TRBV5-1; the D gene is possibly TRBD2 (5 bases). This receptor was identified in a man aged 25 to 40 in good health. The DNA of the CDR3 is TGCGCCAGCAGCTTGGCTCTAGCCGCCTACAATGAGCAGTTCTTC. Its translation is CASSLALAAYNEQFF.